The 8 T cell receptor beta chains listed next were all sequenced from one sample in a study of Ad26.COV2.S vaccination and SARS-CoV-2 variants. Clones were sequenced by immunoSEQ multiplex PCR, and TCRdb holds only the in-frame ones, with some missing. The sample includes about 480,000 clones, around nine tenths of them seen just once. Treatment meaning: roughly 19 received Ad26.COV2.S at low or high dose, single or two shots; 5 received placebo; per-sample allocation not given. Samples were taken on day 63 after the first vaccine or placebo injection. The sequenced sample was peripheral blood, obtained in a trial of Ad26.COV2.S vaccine versus placebo. The receptors were gathered from a person between 18 and 65 years old who received the Ad26.COV2.S COVID-19 vaccine or a placebo.

This clone was observed a few times. The J gene is TRBJ1-2, the V gene TRBV5-6; the match to TRBD1 covers 8 bases. Germline loops: CDR1 SGHDT, CDR2 YYEEEE. The CDR3 has 15 amino acids. With V trimmed by 4 bases and J by 4 bases, 9 bases remained unmatched. Here the CDR3 reads CASSPEQGVSYGYTF. CDR3 in DNA: TGTGCCAGCAGCCCCGAACAGGGGGTGAGCTATGGCTACACCTTC.

In its sample, this clone was seen once. The chain is built from TRBV5-4 and TRBJ2-7, with D possibly matching TRBD1 (6 bases). This CDR3 has 14 amino acids. V gave up 0 bases and J gave up 5 bases, with 12 bases separating them. Per germline, CDR1 SGHNT and CDR2 YYREEE (reference sequence). As DNA, the CDR3 is TGTGCCAGCAGCTTGGGGCAGGGGCGCGACGAGCAGTACTTC. Translation gives CASSLGQGRDEQYF.

The chain carries TRBV6-5 and TRBJ2-7; 9 bases fit TRBD2. V shed 6 bases, J shed 4 bases, and the junction held 10 bases outside the gene matches. CDR1 is MNHEY, CDR2 SVGAGI, per germline. The CDR3 totals 15 residues. The CDR3 DNA reads TGTGCCAGCAGGGCGGTTAGCGGGAGTGGGTACGAGCAGTACTTC. As protein: CASRAVSGSGYEQYF.

The chain couples TRBV6-2 or TRBV6-3 to TRBJ2-7, with D perhaps TRBD1 or TRBD2 (5 bases each). The CDR3 length is 17 residues. Germline CDR1 reads MNHEY; CDR2 reads SVGEGT. V was shortened by 0 bases and J by 3 bases, with 18 bases between the two germline ends. CDR3 nucleotides: TGTGCCAGCAGTTACTCGAGAACTTATGGGACGGGCTACGAGCAGTACTTC. Its protein is CASSYSRTYGTGYEQYF.

V gene TRBV6-2 or TRBV6-3 combines with J gene TRBJ2-3; possibly TRBD2 for D (5 bases). CDR1 and CDR2 from the germline V gene are MNHEY and SVGEGT. V was clipped by 0 bases and J by 3 bases, with 7 bases between them. The CDR3 contains 14 residues. CDR3 DNA sequence: TGTGCCAGCAGTTACTCGCTAGCAACAGATACGCAGTATTTT. It codes for CASSYSLATDTQYF.

This chain uses TRBV3-1 (or the pseudogene TRBV3-2) with TRBJ1-5; the match to TRBD1 covers 7 bases. Germline CDR1 and CDR2: LGHDT and YNNKEL (reference sequence). The CDR3 length is 14 residues. V shed 1 base and J 11 bases; nucleotides not matched to a gene: 8. The CDR3 nucleotides are TGTGCCAGCAGCCAAGGGACAGGCATGAGGTCCCAGCATTTT. Protein product: CASSQGTGMRSQHF.

This chain uses TRBV7-2 with TRBJ1-1, with D perhaps matching TRBD1 (5 bases). Germline V gene data show CDR1 as SGHTA and CDR2 as FQGNSA. V lost 5 bases and J 1 base, leaving 8 bases between the germline ends. The CDR3 has 13 amino acids. Written as DNA, the CDR3 is TGTGCCAGCAGCATCGGGACGAACACTGAAGCTTTCTTT. This gives the protein CASSIGTNTEAFF. Full variable domain (remainder filled in from reference TRBV7-2 and TRBJ1-1): GAGVSQSPSNKVTEKGKDVELRCDPISGHTALYWYRQSLGQGLEFLIYFQGNSAPDKSGLPSDRFSAERTGGSVSTLTIQRTQQEDSAVYLCASSIGTNTEAFFGQGTRLTVV.

CDR3 sequence reads: CASSLVGTSGYTGELFF. The CDR3 DNA follows: TGTGCCAGCAGCTTGGTAGGGACTAGCGGGTACACCGGGGAGCTGTTTTTT. The genes are TRBV5-8 and TRBJ2-2, with 12 bases that match TRBD2. There are 17 residues in the CDR3. The germline CDR1 and CDR2 sequences are SGHTS and YDEGEE. V lost 0 bases to trimming and J lost 3 bases; unmatched junction nucleotides: 3.